The subject of this entry is one TCR beta chain. This sample is drawn from a study of cytomegalovirus exposure and HLA in healthy donors. Across the whole study: T cells numbering around 190 million yielded some 100 million unique TCR beta sequences in an earlier analysis.

The V gene end was trimmed by 9 bases and the J gene end by 7 bases; junction bases not matched to a gene: 11. The germline V gene has CDR1 LNHDA and CDR2 SQIVND (reference sequence). The CDR3 extends over 14 amino acids. Researchers ran the PCR with 60 Vbeta and 13 Jbeta primers. Data came from immunoSEQ multiplex PCR; TCRdb stores just in-frame clones and leaves some out. This sample has some 140,000 clones, with around four fifths found just once. Sequencing used PBMCs. The V gene is TRBV19, the J gene TRBJ1-4; 7 bases map to TRBD1. The receptor was isolated from a middle-aged man in good health and CMV-seronegative. CDR3 in amino acids: CASKTEGAFEKLFF. CDR3 DNA sequence: TGTGCCAGCAAGACAGAGGGGGCGTTTGAAAAACTGTTTTTT.